A single sample gave rise to the 12 T cell receptor beta chains below, sequenced in a study of T cell repertoires in aging, cancer and after chemotherapy. Multiplex touch-down PCR with TRB-A/B primers amplified rearranged V-D-J TRB sequences. TCRdb re-called the multiplex PCR reads with MiXCR, one entry per CDR3 protein. The data hold roughly 7,200 distinct CDR3 sequences, with approximately 49% observed a single time. Amplification of TCR beta used genomic DNA extracted from peripheral blood. Sequenced input: blood. Every receptor here comes from a human donor with a solid tumor.

This chain links TRBV29-1 with TRBJ2-7, with D perhaps TRBD2 (6 bases). The CDR3 length is 14 residues. Germline CDR1 SQVTM, CDR2 ANQGSEA. V was trimmed by 2 bases and J by 5 bases, leaving 16 bases between them. The CDR3 spells CSVETLTSRNEQYF. The CDR3 nucleotides read TGCAGCGTTGAAACTTTGACTAGTCGCAACGAGCAGTACTTC.

CDR3 sequence reads: CASRSIDSRYEQYF. The CDR3 coding sequence is TGTGCCAGCAGGTCAATCGACAGCCGCTACGAGCAGTACTTC. The chain links TRBV27 to TRBJ2-7; tentative D call: TRBD1 (5 bases). Trimming removed 6 bases at V and 3 bases at J, with 15 bases between. CDR3 length: 14 amino acids. CDR1 and CDR2 from the germline V gene are MNHEY and SMNVEV (reference sequence).

This clonotype was found a few times. The chain carries TRBV19 and TRBJ1-1, with 10 nucleotides matching TRBD1. The germline CDR1 and CDR2 sequences are LNHDA and SQIVND (reference sequence). The CDR3 sequence is 14 residues long. The trim removed 6 bases at V and 6 bases at J, leaving 7 bases unmatched. CDR3 sequence (DNA): TGTGCCAGTAGCAGACAGGGGGCCGTGGCTGAAGCTTTCTTT. Translated: CASSRQGAVAEAFF.

The chain has TRBV5-1 and TRBJ2-2; 8 bases are a match to TRBD2. This CDR3 comprises 17 residues. CDR1 and CDR2 (germline): SGHRS, YFSETQ. J lost 5 bases, V lost 2 bases, and 11 bases had no gene match. This CDR3 is CASSFRPGTSATGELFF. CDR3 DNA sequence: TGCGCCAGCAGCTTCCGACCCGGGACTAGTGCAACCGGGGAGCTGTTTTTT.

V gene TRBV10-1 combines with J gene TRBJ2-1; TRBD2 matches 12 bases. Germline CDR1 reads WNHNN; CDR2 reads SYGVQD (reference sequence). After removal of 2 bases from V and 6 bases from J, the junction contained 2 bases not matched to a gene. The CDR3 consists of 15 residues. The CDR3 protein is CASSEAGLAGNEQFF. In DNA, the CDR3 is TGCGCCAGCAGTGAGGCGGGACTAGCGGGCAATGAGCAGTTCTTC.

Concerning this clonotype: Compared with germline, one end of the junction differs, possibly owing to a read error. The V call is TRBV6-4, the J call TRBJ2-7, with 14 bases that match TRBD2. The CDR3 spans 16 residues. Germline lookup yields CDR1 MRHNA and CDR2 SNTAGT. This CDR3 is CASSYSTSGRVHEQYF. CDR3 sequence (DNA): TGTGCCAGCAGTTACTCGACTAGCGGGAGGGTCCACGAGCAGTACTTC.

This clonotype has more than one count but fewer than ten. The chain employs TRBV28 and TRBJ2-7; 9 bases are a match to TRBD2. The CDR3 loop spans 19 amino acids. Germline V gene data show CDR1 as MDHEN and CDR2 as SYDVKM. With V trimmed by 5 bases and J by 0 bases, 17 bases remained unmatched. Here the CDR3 reads CASSPNGRASGVSSYEQYF. CDR3 nucleotide sequence: TGTGCCAGCAGTCCAAACGGGAGGGCTAGCGGGGTCAGCTCCTACGAGCAGTACTTC.

This clonotype was seen only a few times. The chain combines TRBV27 with TRBJ2-7; the D is unclear. With 3 bases removed from V and 0 bases from J, the gap between germline ends came to 9 bases. The CDR3 extends over 14 amino acids. CDR1 is MNHEY and CDR2 is SMNVEV in the germline V gene (reference sequence). The CDR3 region has the DNA TGTGCCAGCAGTTTTTATGGCGGCTCCTACGAGCAGTACTTC. Translating it yields CASSFYGGSYEQYF.

The rearrangement links TRBV30 to TRBJ2-3; possible D gene TRBD1, 5 bases. This CDR3 is 14 amino acids long. Germline V lookup: CDR1 GTSNPN, CDR2 SVGIG (reference sequence). The germline V and J ends were trimmed by 0 bases and 6 bases, with 13 bases remaining between them. The CDR3 region is CAWSVGAPSDTQYF. CDR3 DNA sequence: TGTGCCTGGAGTGTAGGGGCCCCCTCCGATACGCAGTATTTT.

The chain has TRBV6-4 and TRBJ1-1, with D perhaps TRBD1 (6 bases). The CDR3 contains 13 residues. Germline V CDR1 and CDR2: MRHNA, SNTAGT. Trimming pared 6 bases from V and 5 bases from J, leaving 13 bases between. The CDR3 DNA sequence: TGTGCCAGCAGGGGGGGGCTGAGGACTGAAGCTTTCTTT. Protein: CASRGGLRTEAFF.

By frequency in the sample, this clonotype is medium-sized. The V gene is TRBV29-1, the J gene TRBJ2-7; 7 bases agree with TRBD2. This CDR3 is built from 13 residues. Per the germline V gene, CDR1 is SQVTM and CDR2 is ANQGSEA. The junction had 3 bases not matched to a gene; V was cut back by 1 base and J by 3 bases. In DNA form, the CDR3 reads TGCAGCGTTGAAGGGGAGGGCCGCTACGAGCAGTACTTC. Translated, it gives CSVEGEGRYEQYF.

The J gene is TRBJ2-7, the V gene TRBV7-9; 10 bases align to TRBD1. This CDR3 has 15 amino acids. V shed 5 bases, J shed 3 bases, and the junction held 7 bases outside the gene matches. Germline assignment: CDR1 SEHNR and CDR2 FQNEAQ (reference sequence). The CDR3 region has the DNA TGTGCCAGCAGCCCCGCAGGACAGGGGGTCTACGAGCAGTACTTC. Translation gives CASSPAGQGVYEQYF.